One T cell receptor beta chain is described in this entry. This receptor's antigen is unknown. No base quality information exists; no much larger clone differs at one position. This sample is part of a study of T cell changes during pregnancy in multiple sclerosis (dated by TCRdb to between 2018 and 2021). Looking at the study overall: Changes in the T cell repertoire over the course of pregnancy were examined in this study in women with multiple sclerosis.

Including cysteine and phenylalanine, the CDR3 has 15 amino acids. The retained sequence is limited to the CDR3, 45 bases, with the frame set at the first base. Trimming at the junction amounts to 1 base on V and 3 bases on J, and the germline ends lie 12 bases apart. The CDR1 and CDR2 encoded by the germline V gene (reference sequence) are SEHNR and FQNEAQ. The library relied on the immunoSEQ multiplex PCR assay. In its TCRdb copy, this immuneACCESS table keeps in-frame sequences only and misses some clones. Where compared with another copy, unresolved V genes explain less than half of these, and the others have no known cause. The sample table shows approximately 85,000 clones, and roughly nine tenths are seen once. Of the sample, roughly 2.5% is held by the ten largest clones.

This receptor chain uses TRBV7-9 and TRBJ1-1, and the D gene may be TRBD1, 6 bases matching. This sample comprised peripheral blood, obtained in the first trimester of pregnancy. The TCR sequence derives from a female donor with multiple sclerosis, enrolled in a pregnancy study. The CDR3 protein sequence reads: CASSLVRGTDTEAFF. The bases read TGTGCCAGCAGCTTAGTCAGGGGTACAGACACTGAAGCTTTCTTT.